This T cell receptor beta chain was documented in a study of cytomegalovirus exposure and HLA in healthy donors. Overall study context: Genetic ancestry analysis placed over 75% of the approximately 400 donors that were genotyped in the Caucasian-associated cluster.

After removal of 6 bases from V and 1 base from J, the junction contained 4 bases not matched to a gene. Per germline, CDR1 LGHNT and CDR2 FRNRAP. The CDR3 has 15 amino acids. The PCR contained 60 Vbeta and 13 Jbeta primers. Some clones are missing from TCRdb's copy, which holds only in-frame ones; the method was immunoSEQ multiplex PCR. The sample holds over 110,000 clones, roughly 74% seen once. In its sample, this clone was seen once. The antigen is unknown. Findings of the study overall: TRBV6-2, TRBV6-3 and some other V segments were unresolvable in 87-base-pair reads. Investigators reported under 200 TCR beta chains as tied to cytomegalovirus.

The material sequenced was PBMCs. The receptor was isolated from a middle-aged woman in good health and CMV-seropositive. The chain couples TRBV12-5 to TRBJ2-1; 9 nucleotides agree with TRBD2. The CDR3 nucleotides read TGTGCTAGTGGGGGGGCGGGAGGGTCCTACAATGAGCAGTTCTTC. Amino acid sequence: CASGGAGGSYNEQFF.